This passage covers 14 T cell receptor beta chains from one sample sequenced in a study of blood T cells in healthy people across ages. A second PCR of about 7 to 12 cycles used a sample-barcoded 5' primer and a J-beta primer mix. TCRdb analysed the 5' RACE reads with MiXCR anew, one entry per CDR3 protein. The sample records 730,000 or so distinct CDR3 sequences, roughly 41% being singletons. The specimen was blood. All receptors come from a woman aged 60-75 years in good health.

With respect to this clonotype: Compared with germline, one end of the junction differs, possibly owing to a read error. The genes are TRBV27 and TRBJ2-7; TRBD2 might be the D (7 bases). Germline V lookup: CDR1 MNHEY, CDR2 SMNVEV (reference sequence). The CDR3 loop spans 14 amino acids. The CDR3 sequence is CASGFAGASYEQYF. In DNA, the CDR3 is TGTGCCAGCGGTTTTGCGGGGGCGTCCTACGAGCAGTACTTC.

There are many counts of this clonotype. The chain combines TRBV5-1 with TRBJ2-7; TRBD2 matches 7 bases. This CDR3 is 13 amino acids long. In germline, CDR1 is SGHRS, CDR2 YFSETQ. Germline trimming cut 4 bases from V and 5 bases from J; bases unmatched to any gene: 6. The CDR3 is CASSPSGVHEQYF. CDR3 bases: TGCGCCAGCAGCCCCAGCGGGGTCCACGAGCAGTACTTC.

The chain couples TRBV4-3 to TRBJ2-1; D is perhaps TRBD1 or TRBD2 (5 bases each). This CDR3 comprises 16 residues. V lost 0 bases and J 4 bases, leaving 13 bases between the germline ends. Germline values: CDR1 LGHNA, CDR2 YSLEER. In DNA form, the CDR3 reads TGCGCCAGCAGCCAAGACCGGGACGGCTCATACAATGAGCAGTTCTTC. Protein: CASSQDRDGSYNEQFF.

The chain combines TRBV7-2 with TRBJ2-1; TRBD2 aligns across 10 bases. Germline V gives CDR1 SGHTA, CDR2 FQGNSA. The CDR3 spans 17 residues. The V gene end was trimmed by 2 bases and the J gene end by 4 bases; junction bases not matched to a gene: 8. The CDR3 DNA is TGTGCCAGCAGCTTACAAGAAGGACTAGCGGCATACAATGAGCAGTTCTTC. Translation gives CASSLQEGLAAYNEQFF.

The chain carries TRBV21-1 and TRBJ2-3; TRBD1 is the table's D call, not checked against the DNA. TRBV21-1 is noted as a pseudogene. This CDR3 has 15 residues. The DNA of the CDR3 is TGTGCCAGCAGCACACGAAGGGGCTTGGGGGATACGCAGTATTTT. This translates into CASSTRRGLGDTQYF.

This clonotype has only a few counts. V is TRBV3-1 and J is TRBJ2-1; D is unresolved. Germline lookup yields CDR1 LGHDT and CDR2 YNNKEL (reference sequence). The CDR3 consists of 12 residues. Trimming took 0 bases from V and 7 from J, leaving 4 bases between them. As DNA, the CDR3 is TGTGCCAGCAGCCAAGAACGGAATGAGCAGTTCTTC. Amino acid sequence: CASSQERNEQFF.

CDR3 DNA: TGCAGTGCTAAAGGACAGGGGGACGGTAGGCTCCAAGAGACCCAGTACTTC. It encodes CSAKGQGDGRLQETQYF. This chain connects TRBV20-1 to TRBJ2-5; TRBD1 aligns across 10 bases. This CDR3 has 17 residues. With V trimmed by 4 bases and J by 1 base, 12 bases remained unmatched. The germline V gene encodes CDR1 DFQATT and CDR2 SNEGSKA (reference sequence).

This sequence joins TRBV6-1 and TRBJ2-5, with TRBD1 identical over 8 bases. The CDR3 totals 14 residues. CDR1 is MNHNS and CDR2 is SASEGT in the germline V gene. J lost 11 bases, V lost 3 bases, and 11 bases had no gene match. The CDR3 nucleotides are TGTGCCAGCAGTGATCCCGACAGGGGAGGAGAGCAGTACTTC. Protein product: CASSDPDRGGEQYF.

CDR3 in amino acids: CASSRELAQRRGTQYF. CDR3 sequence (DNA): TGTGCCAGCAGCAGAGAGCTTGCGCAGCGCCGAGGTACGCAGTATTTT. The V and J genes are TRBV7-2 and TRBJ2-3; D is undetermined. V lost 5 bases to trimming and J lost 8 bases, with 23 bases between them. Looked up from germline, CDR1 is SGHTA and CDR2 is FQGNSA. CDR3 length equals 16 residues.

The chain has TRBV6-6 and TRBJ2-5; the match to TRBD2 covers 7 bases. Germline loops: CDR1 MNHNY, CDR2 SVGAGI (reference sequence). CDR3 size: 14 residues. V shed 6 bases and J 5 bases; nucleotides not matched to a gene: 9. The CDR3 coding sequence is TGTGCCAGCAGACCCGGGGGGACCGGGGAGACCCAGTACTTC. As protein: CASRPGGTGETQYF.

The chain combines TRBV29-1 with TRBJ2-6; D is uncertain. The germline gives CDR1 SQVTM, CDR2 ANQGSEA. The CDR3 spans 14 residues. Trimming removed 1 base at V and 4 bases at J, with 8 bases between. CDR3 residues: CSVEGQPGANVLTF. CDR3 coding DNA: TGCAGCGTTGAAGGACAACCAGGGGCCAACGTCCTGACTTTC. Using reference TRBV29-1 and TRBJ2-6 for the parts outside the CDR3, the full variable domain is SAVISQKPSRDICQRGTSLTIQCQVDSQVTMMFWYRQQPGQSLTLIATANQGSEATYESGFVIDKFPISRPNLTFSTLTVSNMSPEDSSIYLCSVEGQPGANVLTFGAGSRLTVL.

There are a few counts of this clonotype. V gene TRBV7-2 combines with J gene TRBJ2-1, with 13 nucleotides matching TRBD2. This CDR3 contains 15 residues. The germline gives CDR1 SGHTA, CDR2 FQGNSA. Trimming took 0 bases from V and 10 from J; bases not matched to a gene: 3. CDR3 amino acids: CASSLAGLAGAEQFF. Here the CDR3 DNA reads TGTGCCAGCAGCTTAGCCGGACTAGCGGGAGCCGAGCAGTTCTTC.

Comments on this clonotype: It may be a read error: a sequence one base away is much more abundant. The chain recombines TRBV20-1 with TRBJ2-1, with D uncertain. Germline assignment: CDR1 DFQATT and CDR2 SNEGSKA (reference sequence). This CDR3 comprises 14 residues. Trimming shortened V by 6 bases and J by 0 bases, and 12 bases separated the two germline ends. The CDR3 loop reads CSARTASSYNEQFF. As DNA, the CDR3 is TGCAGTGCGAGGACCGCGAGCTCCTACAATGAGCAGTTCTTC.

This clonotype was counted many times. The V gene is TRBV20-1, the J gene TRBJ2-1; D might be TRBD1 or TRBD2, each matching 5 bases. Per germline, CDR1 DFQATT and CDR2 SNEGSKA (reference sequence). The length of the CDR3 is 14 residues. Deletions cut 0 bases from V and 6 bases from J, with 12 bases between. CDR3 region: CSAREGVSANEQFF. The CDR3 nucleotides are TGCAGTGCTAGAGAGGGGGTAAGCGCCAATGAGCAGTTCTTC.